The 5 T cell receptor beta chains reported below all come from one sample, sequenced in a study of CD8 T cells in Susac syndrome. Random hexamers served to reverse transcribe about 0.5 to 1 ug RNA. TCRdb re-analysed the immunoSEQ multiplex PCR reads in MiXCR, keeping a single row per CDR3 protein. This sample has around 150,000 distinct CDR3 sequences, with approximately 95% found just once. Input material: CD4+ T cells from PBMCs. The source of these receptors is a human donor with Susac syndrome.

The V call is TRBV7-2, the J call TRBJ2-5, with 13 positions matching TRBD2. The CDR3 spans 16 residues. Unmatched junction bases numbered 5, after V lost 5 bases and J lost 2 bases. From germline, CDR1 is SGHTA and CDR2 FQGNSA. In nucleotides, the CDR3 is TGTGCCAGCAGCCGCGGACTAGCGGGAGAACAAGAGACCCAGTACTTC. Translating gives CASSRGLAGEQETQYF.

The chain recombines TRBV4-3 with TRBJ2-2; 13 bases are a match to TRBD2. This CDR3 is built from 18 residues. J gave up 5 bases and V 5 bases, and 11 bases lay outside the gene matches. Germline values: CDR1 LGHNA, CDR2 YSLEER. CDR3 residues: CASSGPGTSGTLTGELFF. CDR3 DNA sequence: TGCGCCAGCAGCGGACCCGGGACTAGCGGGACGCTTACCGGGGAGCTGTTTTTT.

The genes are TRBV4-2 and TRBJ1-2; D gene unclear. Germline CDR1 LGHNA, CDR2 YNFKEQ. The CDR3 runs to 14 residues. The germline V and J ends were trimmed by 4 bases and 3 bases, with 12 bases remaining between them. CDR3 nucleotide sequence: TGTGCCAGCAGCCCCCACCTTCAGGACTATGGCTACACCTTC. Translating gives CASSPHLQDYGYTF.

This chain joins TRBV9 and TRBJ1-4; the D gene is possibly TRBD1 (5 bases). The V end lost 0 bases, the J end lost 7 bases, and 13 bases lay between the germline ends. This CDR3 region has 15 residues. The germline gives CDR1 SGDLS, CDR2 YYNGEE. Here the CDR3 reads CASSVAPGVSEKLFF. The CDR3 nucleotides read TGTGCCAGCAGCGTAGCTCCGGGGGTTAGTGAAAAACTGTTTTTT.

The rearrangement uses TRBV6-2 or TRBV6-3 and TRBJ2-1, with D uncertain. V shed 0 bases and J shed 1 base, with 7 bases lying between them. Germline CDR1 is MNHEY and CDR2 is SVGEGT. This CDR3 has 15 amino acids. CDR3 in amino acids: CASSYSGLSYNEQFF. CDR3 DNA sequence: TGTGCCAGCAGTTACTCGGGTCTTTCCTACAATGAGCAGTTCTTC.